This T cell receptor beta chain came from a study of human T cells and chemical hapten exposure. Study-wide background: Each patient's scalp received weekly diphenylcyclopropenone throughout the approximately 25-week study. The patients, most of them female, presented with alopecia areata, totalis or universalis.

Documented time point: patch test 3, about 24 weeks after DPC sensitization. As for treatment: therapeutic diphenylcyclopropenone sensitization with weekly scalp DPC. Whole blood, unfractionated, served as the material for total RNA extraction. Study results and limitations: Patch test score tracked positively with PT1 expanded TCR counts.

Worth noting for this clonotype: Its antigen is unidentified.

It was the library that attached unique molecular identifiers to individual cDNA molecules. Each CDR3 protein is one row after TCRdb ran MiXCR on the RACE reads. The table records fewer than 50,000 distinct CDR3 sequences, approximately 9.5% of them present only once. The CDR3 spans 18 residues. The junction had 8 bases not matched to a gene; V was cut back by 5 bases and J by 1 base. Germline V gene sequence: CDR1 MNHNY, CDR2 SVGAGI (reference sequence). The V gene is TRBV6-6, the J gene TRBJ2-2, with 12 bases identical to TRBD1. This clonotype originated in a man aged 50 to 60 with alopecia areata. Some clones in this sample may be carry-over from other donors' samples. The sample consisted of whole blood, taken in connection with sensitization to the hapten diphenylcyclopropenone (DPC). The CDR3 DNA sequence: TGTGCCAGCAGTACCGGGACAGGGGGCCTTATGAACACCGGGGAGCTGTTTTTT. The encoded protein is CASSTGTGGLMNTGELFF.